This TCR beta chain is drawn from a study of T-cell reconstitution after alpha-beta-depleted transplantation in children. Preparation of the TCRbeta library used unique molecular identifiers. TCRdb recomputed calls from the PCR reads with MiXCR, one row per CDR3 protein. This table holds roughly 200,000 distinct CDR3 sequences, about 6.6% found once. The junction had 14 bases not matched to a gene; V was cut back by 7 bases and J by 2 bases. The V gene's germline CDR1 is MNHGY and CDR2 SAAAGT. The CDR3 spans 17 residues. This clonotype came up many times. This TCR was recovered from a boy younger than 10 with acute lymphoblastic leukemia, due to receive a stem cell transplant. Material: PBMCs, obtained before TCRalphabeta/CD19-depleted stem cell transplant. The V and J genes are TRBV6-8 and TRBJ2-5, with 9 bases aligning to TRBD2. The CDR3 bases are TGTGCCAGCACCCTAAGCGATCTAGCGGGAAGTCAAGAGACCCAGTACTTC. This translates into CASTLSDLAGSQETQYF.